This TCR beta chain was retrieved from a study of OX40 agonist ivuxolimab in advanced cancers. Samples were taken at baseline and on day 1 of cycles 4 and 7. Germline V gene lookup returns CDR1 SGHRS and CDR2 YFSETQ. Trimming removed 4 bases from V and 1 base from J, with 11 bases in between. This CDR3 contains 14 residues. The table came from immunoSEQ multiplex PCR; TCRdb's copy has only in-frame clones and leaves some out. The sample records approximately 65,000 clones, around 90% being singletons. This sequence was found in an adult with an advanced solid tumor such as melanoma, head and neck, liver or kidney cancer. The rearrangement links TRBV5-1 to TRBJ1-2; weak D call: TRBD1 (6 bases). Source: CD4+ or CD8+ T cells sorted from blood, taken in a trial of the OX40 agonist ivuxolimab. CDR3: CASSRDIDNYGYTF. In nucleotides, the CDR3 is TGCGCCAGCAGCCGGGACATCGATAACTATGGCTACACCTTC. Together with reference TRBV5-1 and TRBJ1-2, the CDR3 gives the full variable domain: KAGVTQTPRYLIKTRGQQVTLSCSPISGHRSVSWYQQTPGQGLQFLFEYFSETQRNKGNFPGRFSGRQFSNSRSEMNVSTLELGDSALYLCASSRDIDNYGYTFGSGTRLTVV.